The present TCR beta chain was sequenced within a study of T-cell reconstitution after alpha-beta-depleted transplantation in children. This clonotype appeared a few times. Preparation of the TCRbeta library involved a method that used unique molecular identifiers. Via MiXCR, TCRdb re-called the PCR reads, giving one row per CDR3 protein. The data contain more than 400,000 distinct CDR3 sequences, about 10% of them seen just once; the ten biggest clones take up 11% to 15%. There are 12 residues in the CDR3. CDR1 SNHLY and CDR2 FYNNEI come from the germline V gene. V dropped 4 bases and J dropped 13; count of bases not matched to a gene: 4.

The rearrangement joins TRBV2 to TRBJ2-3; 11 bases line up with TRBD2. The origin of this receptor is a female patient aged 2-10 years who had a stem cell transplant for aplastic anemia, so the T cells may come from the graft donor. The sequenced sample was PBMCs, mostly from graft donor cells, obtained 180 days after TCRalphabeta/CD19-depleted stem cell transplant. CDR3: CASSGPGLAEYF. The CDR3 nucleotides read TGTGCCAGCAGTGGACCGGGACTAGCGGAGTATTTT.